The entry that follows covers one T cell receptor beta chain sequence. Sequenced by immunoSEQ multiplex PCR; TCRdb stores in-frame clones only, minus some. Of over 350,000 clones listed, 86% were seen once; the top ten hold under 1.5%. Between the trimmed V and J ends, which lost 4 bases and 2 bases, there was a span of 15 bases. The CDR3 sequence is 15 residues long. CDR1 is SEHNR, CDR2 FQNEAQ, per germline (reference sequence). This sample is drawn from a study of blood T cell repertoires in COVID-19. Study-level background: The study drew acute and convalescent COVID-19 samples from the United States, Italy and Spain.

The sequenced sample was peripheral blood. This clonotype was obtained from a woman aged 25 to 39 with active or convalescent COVID-19. J is TRBJ2-7 and V is TRBV7-9; no definite D call. Written as DNA, the CDR3 is TGTGCCAGCAGCTCGGTCGCAGTCGGAGCCTACGAGCAGTACTTC. Protein sequence: CASSSVAVGAYEQYF.